A selection of T cell receptor beta chains follows, all from one sample in a study of quantifying T cell responses using KT2 cells. TCRdb redid the calling of the UMI-ligation and nested PCR reads with MiXCR, one entry per CDR3 protein. The data hold fewer than 50,000 distinct CDR3 sequences, with over 15% observed a single time. Input material: PBMCs spiked with cells of the T cell clone KT2. The origin of the receptors is a human donor. CDR3s include the opening cysteine and the closing phenylalanine or tryptophan.

CDR3,V
CASSLGASGPYEQYF,TRBV13
CASSDILYGYTF,TRBV6-2/TRBV6-3
CASSRGGGDTQYF,TRBV7-3
CASSQGRGLAARNTEAFF,TRBV3-1
CASSLAFDRAGANVLTF,TRBV11-3
CASSLVLPDPNTEAFF,TRBV12-3/TRBV12-4
CASSRAGEQYF,TRBV3-1
CASSEAGSASSYEQYF,TRBV2
CASSYKVNTEAFF,TRBV6-2/TRBV6-3
CSASPSSYEQYF,TRBV20-1
CASSPPRVGNEQFF,TRBV4-1
CASSPTLEGYTF,TRBV7-9
CASSEPGFAYEQYF,TRBV25-1
CASSLYQLPGRFGTQYF,TRBV5-5
CASSRGLAGVHEQFF,TRBV12-3/TRBV12-4
CATSAAGGKNDEQFF,TRBV24-1
CASSLGLAGEAQYF,TRBV11-3
CSARARRNEKLFF,TRBV20-1
CASSPTDSRHTGELFF,TRBV4-3
CSVQRSSYEQYF,TRBV29-1
CASSYGDFYNEQFF,TRBV6-6